This TCR beta chain appears in the sequencing data of a study of CD8+CD57+ T cells in acquired aplastic anemia. Study details: Roughly 3 ug was the average amount of DNA from sorted CD4+ and CD8+ cells. CD4+ cell libraries from healthy donors averaged around 9.8 million reads.

For CDR3 and TCR beta VDJ profiling, genomic DNA was the template used. TCRdb called the reads again in MiXCR, with one record for every CDR3 protein. The sample records fewer than 45,000 distinct CDR3 sequences, more than 75% being singletons. This clonotype was counted a single time. Its antigen is undetermined. The CDR3 sequence is 15 residues long. Germline CDR1 KGHDR, CDR2 SFDVKD. The ends were cut back, 5 bases at V and 2 bases at J, with 13 bases in the middle. Regarding the study as a whole: With respect to CD8+ Simpson's diversity, patients and controls did not differ significantly. The study identified 25 to 30 CD8+ CDR3 sequences shared by patients and controls.

Sequenced sample: sorted CD4+, CD8+, or CD8+CD57+ T cells (not recorded which) from PBMCs. The rearrangement links TRBV24-1 to TRBJ2-3, with D possibly being TRBD2 (6 bases). The origin of this receptor is a human donor in good health, serving as a control. In nucleotides, the CDR3 is TGTGCCACCAGTGGAGGGACTTCCCTCACAGATACGCAGTATTTT. Protein product: CATSGGTSLTDTQYF.